Below are 8 T cell receptor beta chains sequenced from a single sample in a study of blood T cell repertoires in COVID-19. Assay: immunoSEQ multiplex PCR; the TCRdb copy retains only in-frame clones and omits some. The sample records 350,000 or so clones, about nine tenths being singletons. Sequencing input: peripheral blood. These TCRs come from a woman in her twenties or thirties with COVID-19, enrolled during active disease.

The chain uses TRBV12-3 or TRBV12-4 and TRBJ1-2; D is unresolved. V was trimmed by 3 bases and J by 7 bases, leaving 9 bases between them. The CDR3 runs to 12 residues. Here the CDR3 DNA reads TGTGCCAGCAGTTTGGCCGTTCTTGGCTACACCTTC. It translates to CASSLAVLGYTF.

With respect to this clone: The sample holds other DNA sequences that translate to the same CDR3. CDR3 sequence: CASSLSGGSSYEQYF. CDR3 nucleotide sequence: TGTGCCAGCAGTTTATCGGGGGGGAGCTCCTACGAGCAGTACTTC. The genes are TRBV27 and TRBJ2-7, with 7 bases matching TRBD2. From germline, CDR1 is MNHEY and CDR2 SMNVEV (reference sequence). The CDR3 spans 15 residues. V was clipped by 0 bases and J by 0 bases; unmatched bases: 2.

The count of this clone is one. The chain has TRBV7-9 and TRBJ2-3, with TRBD1 matching 9 bases. V lost 5 bases and J lost 4; bases outside the gene matches: 1. Per the germline V gene, CDR1 is SEHNR and CDR2 is FQNEAQ (reference sequence). The CDR3 loop spans 13 amino acids. CDR3 coding DNA: TGTGCCAGCAGCAACAGGGGGCCAGATACGCAGTATTTT. It specifies CASSNRGPDTQYF.

This rearrangement joins TRBV19 to TRBJ1-5, with D hard to call. The V end was cut by 9 bases, the J end by 4 bases, with 16 bases between. The CDR3 has 14 residues. The V gene's germline CDR1 is LNHDA and CDR2 SQIVND (reference sequence). The CDR3, as DNA: TGTGCCAGCTCAGAAGGATGGGAGAATCAGCCCCAGCATTTT. Translated: CASSEGWENQPQHF.

This chain uses TRBV7-9 with TRBJ1-1; TRBD1 aligns across 11 bases. CDR3 length: 15 residues. Germline loops: CDR1 SEHNR, CDR2 FQNEAQ (reference sequence). The trim removed 4 bases at V and 0 bases at J, leaving 1 base unmatched. The CDR3 DNA reads TGTGCCAGCAGCTGGGGACAGGGGGTGAACACTGAAGCTTTCTTT. This gives the protein CASSWGQGVNTEAFF.

This rearrangement joins TRBV19 to TRBJ2-7; weak D call: TRBD2 (5 bases). Trimming stripped 5 bases from V and 0 bases from J, with 8 bases between. Germline loops: CDR1 LNHDA, CDR2 SQIVND (reference sequence). The CDR3 covers 13 residues. The CDR3 bases are TGTGCCAGTAGTCCGGGGTTCTCCTACGAGCAGTACTTC. This codes for CASSPGFSYEQYF.

The chain links TRBV29-1 to TRBJ2-5; 9 bases are shared with TRBD2. V was pared by 7 bases and J by 5 bases, with 8 bases of the junction left unmatched. Germline CDR1 is SQVTM and CDR2 is ANQGSEA. The length of the CDR3 is 13 residues. The CDR3 DNA reads TGCAGCGGTGGAGCGGGGGGAGGGGAGACCCAGTACTTC. Amino acid sequence: CSGGAGGGETQYF.

The J gene is TRBJ2-5, the V gene TRBV7-9; a possible D gene is TRBD1 (6 bases). Germline assignment: CDR1 SEHNR and CDR2 FQNEAQ (reference sequence). Trimming took 4 bases from V and 0 from J, leaving 15 bases between them. The CDR3 spans 16 residues. The CDR3 sequence is CASSYRWGPNQETQYF. For the CDR3, the DNA is TGTGCCAGCAGCTACCGCTGGGGGCCAAACCAAGAGACCCAGTACTTC.